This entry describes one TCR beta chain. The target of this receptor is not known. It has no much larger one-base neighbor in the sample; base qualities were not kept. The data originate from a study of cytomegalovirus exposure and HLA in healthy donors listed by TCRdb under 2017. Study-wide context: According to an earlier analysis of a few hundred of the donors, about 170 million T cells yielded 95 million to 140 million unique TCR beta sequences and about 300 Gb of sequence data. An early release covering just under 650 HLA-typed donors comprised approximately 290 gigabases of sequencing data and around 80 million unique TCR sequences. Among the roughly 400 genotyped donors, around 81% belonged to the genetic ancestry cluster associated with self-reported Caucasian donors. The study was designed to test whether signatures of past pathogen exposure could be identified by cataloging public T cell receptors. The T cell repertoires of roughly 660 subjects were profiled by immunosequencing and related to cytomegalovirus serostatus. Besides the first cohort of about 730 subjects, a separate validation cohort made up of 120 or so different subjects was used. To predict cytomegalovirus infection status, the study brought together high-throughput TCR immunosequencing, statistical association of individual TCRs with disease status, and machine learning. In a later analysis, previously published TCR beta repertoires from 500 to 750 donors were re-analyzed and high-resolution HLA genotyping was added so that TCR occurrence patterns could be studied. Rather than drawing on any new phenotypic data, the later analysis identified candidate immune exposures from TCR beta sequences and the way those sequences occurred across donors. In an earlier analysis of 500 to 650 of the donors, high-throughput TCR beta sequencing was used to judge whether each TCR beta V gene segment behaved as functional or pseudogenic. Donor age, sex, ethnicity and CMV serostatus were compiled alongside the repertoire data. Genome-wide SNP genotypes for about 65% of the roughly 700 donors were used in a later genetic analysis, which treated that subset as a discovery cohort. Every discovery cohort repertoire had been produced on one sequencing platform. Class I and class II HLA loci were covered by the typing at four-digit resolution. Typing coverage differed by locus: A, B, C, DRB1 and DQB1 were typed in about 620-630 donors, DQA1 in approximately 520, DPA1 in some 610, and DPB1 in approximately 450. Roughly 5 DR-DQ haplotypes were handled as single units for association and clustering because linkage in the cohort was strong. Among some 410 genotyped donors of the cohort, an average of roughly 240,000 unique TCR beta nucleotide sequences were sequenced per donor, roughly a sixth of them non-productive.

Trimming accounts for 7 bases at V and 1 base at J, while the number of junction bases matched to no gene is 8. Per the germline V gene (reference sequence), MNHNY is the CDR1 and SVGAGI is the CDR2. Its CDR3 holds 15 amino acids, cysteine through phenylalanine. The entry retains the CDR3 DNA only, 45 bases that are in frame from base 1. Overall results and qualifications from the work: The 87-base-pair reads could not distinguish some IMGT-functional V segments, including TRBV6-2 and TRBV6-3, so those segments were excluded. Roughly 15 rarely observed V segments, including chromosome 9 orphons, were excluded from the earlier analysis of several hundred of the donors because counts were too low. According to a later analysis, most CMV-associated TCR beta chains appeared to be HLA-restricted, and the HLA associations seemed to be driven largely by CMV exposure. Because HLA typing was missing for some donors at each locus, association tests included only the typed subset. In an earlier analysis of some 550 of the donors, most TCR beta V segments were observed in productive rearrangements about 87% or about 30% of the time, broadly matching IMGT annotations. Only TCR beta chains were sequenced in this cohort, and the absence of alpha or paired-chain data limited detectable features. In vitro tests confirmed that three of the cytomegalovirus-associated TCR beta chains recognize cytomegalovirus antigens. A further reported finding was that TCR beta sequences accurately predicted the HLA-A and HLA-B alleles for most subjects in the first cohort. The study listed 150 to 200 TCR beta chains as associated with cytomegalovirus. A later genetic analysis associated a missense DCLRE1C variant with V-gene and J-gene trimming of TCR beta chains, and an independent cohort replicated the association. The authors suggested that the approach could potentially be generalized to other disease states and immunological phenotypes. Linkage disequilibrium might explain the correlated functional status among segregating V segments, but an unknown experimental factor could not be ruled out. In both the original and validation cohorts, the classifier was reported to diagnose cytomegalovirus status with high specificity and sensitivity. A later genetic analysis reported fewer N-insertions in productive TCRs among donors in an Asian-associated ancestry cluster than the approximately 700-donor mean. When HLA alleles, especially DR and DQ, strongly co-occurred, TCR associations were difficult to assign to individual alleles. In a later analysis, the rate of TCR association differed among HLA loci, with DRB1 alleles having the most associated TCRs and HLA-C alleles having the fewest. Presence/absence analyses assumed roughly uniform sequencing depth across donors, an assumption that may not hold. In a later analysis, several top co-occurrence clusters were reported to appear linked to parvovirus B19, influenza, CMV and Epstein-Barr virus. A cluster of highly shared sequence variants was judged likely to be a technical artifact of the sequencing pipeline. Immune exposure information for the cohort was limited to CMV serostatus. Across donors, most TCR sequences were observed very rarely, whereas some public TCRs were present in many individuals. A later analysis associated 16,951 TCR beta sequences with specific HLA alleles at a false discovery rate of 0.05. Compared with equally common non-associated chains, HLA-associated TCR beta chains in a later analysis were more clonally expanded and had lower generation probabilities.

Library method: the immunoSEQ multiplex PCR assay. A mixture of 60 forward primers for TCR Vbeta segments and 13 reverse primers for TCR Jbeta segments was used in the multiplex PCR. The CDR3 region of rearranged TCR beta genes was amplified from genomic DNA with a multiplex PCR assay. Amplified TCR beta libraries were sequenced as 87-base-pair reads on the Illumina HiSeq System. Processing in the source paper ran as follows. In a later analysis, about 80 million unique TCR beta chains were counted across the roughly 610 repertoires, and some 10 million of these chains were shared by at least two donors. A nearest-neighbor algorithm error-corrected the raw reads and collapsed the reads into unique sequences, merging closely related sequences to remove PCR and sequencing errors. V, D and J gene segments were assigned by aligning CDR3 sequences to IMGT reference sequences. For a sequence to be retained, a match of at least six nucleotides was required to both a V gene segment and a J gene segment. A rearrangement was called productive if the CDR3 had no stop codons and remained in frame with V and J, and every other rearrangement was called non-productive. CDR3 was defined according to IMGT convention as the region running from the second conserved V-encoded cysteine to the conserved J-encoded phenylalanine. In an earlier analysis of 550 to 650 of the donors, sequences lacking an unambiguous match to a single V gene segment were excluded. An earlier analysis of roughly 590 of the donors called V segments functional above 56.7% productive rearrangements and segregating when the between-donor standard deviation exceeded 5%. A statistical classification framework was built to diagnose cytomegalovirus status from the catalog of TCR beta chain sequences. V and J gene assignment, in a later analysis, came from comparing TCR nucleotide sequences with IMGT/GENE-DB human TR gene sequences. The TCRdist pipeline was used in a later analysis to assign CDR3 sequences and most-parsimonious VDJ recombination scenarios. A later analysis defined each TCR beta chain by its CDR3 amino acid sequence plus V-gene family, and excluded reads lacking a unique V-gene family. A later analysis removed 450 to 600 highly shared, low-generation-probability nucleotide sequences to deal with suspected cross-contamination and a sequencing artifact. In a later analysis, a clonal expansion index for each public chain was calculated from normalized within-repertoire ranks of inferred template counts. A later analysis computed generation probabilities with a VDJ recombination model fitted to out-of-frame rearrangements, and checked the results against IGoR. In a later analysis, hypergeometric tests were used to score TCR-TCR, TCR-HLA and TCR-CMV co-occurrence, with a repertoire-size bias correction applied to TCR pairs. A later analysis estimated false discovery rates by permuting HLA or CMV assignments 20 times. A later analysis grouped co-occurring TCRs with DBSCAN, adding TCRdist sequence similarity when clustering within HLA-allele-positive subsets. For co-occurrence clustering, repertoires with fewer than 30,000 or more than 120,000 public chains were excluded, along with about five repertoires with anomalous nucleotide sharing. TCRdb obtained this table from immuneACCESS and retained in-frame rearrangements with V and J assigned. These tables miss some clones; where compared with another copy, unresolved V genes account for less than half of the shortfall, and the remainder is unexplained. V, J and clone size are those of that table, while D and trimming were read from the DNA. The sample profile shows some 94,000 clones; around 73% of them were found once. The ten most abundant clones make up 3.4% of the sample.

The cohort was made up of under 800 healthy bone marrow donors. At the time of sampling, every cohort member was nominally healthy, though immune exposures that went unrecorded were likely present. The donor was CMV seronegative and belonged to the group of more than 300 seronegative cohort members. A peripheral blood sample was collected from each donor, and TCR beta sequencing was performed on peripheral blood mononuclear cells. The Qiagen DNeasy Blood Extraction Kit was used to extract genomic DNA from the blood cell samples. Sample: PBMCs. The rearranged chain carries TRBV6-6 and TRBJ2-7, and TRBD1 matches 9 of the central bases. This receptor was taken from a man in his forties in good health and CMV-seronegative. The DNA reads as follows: TGTGCCAGCAACGGGGGACAGGGTTTTTCCTACGAGCAGTACTTC. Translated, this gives CASNGGQGFSYEQYF.